These 21 T cell receptor beta chains originate from one sample sequenced in a study of graft-versus-host responses after intestinal transplantation. The antigens of these receptors remain unknown. The repertoire was sequenced with immunoSEQ multiplex PCR; TCRdb's copy has only in-frame clones and lacks some. The sample has fewer than 120,000 clones; around 93% are singletons. The sample was unstimulated CD8+ T cells sorted from spleen or lymph node cells, taken before intestinal transplant. The receptors derive from a human donor who received an intestinal transplant.

This clone has just one count. V is TRBV30 and J is TRBJ2-7; D is possibly TRBD2 (6 bases). This CDR3 spans 15 amino acids. Germline V CDR1 and CDR2: GTSNPN, SVGIG (reference sequence). V was cut by 3 bases and J by 3 bases, with 18 bases left in between. The CDR3 DNA is TGTGCCTGGAGCGAGGGACTTGCCGACTTCTACGAGCAGTACTTC. It translates to CAWSEGLADFYEQYF.

This chain uses TRBV11-2 with TRBJ2-7; D is unclear. Germline V CDR1 and CDR2: SGHAT, FQNNGV. V was clipped by 5 bases and J by 7 bases, with 9 bases between them. The CDR3 extends over 11 amino acids. DNA for the CDR3: TGTGCCAGCAGCCAGTCGTGGGAGCAGTACTTC. This sequence encodes CASSQSWEQYF.

This chain uses TRBV28 with TRBJ2-1; D might be TRBD1 (6 bases). Trimming removed 5 bases at V and 5 bases at J, with 19 bases between. The CDR3 spans 16 residues. Germline CDR1 reads MDHEN; CDR2 reads SYDVKM. The CDR3 coding sequence is TGTGCCAGCAGTCTCCCCCTGGGGACATCCGACAATGAGCAGTTCTTC. Its translation is CASSLPLGTSDNEQFF.

The chain couples TRBV29-1 to TRBJ2-7; 9 bases match TRBD1. The CDR3 covers 15 residues. Trimming removed 2 bases from V and 6 bases from J; junction bases left unmatched: 11. Germline CDR1 is SQVTM and CDR2 is ANQGSEA. CDR3 in amino acids: CSVEPGTGIVAEQYF. The CDR3 DNA reads TGCAGCGTTGAACCTGGGACAGGGATCGTCGCCGAGCAGTACTTC.

The chain combines TRBV7-8 with TRBJ2-2; 9 positions agree with TRBD1. Germline V gene data show CDR1 as SGHVS and CDR2 as FQNEAQ. After removal of 4 bases from V and 7 bases from J, the junction contained 7 bases not matched to a gene. The CDR3 runs to 15 residues. CDR3 sequence (DNA): TGTGCCAGCAGCTGGACCGGGACAGGGAACGGGGAGCTGTTTTTT. It yields the protein CASSWTGTGNGELFF.

The rearrangement links TRBV27 to TRBJ1-1; D uncertain. Germline values: CDR1 MNHEY, CDR2 SMNVEV (reference sequence). The CDR3 extends over 13 amino acids. Trimming cost V 7 bases and J 1 base, with 10 bases left between them. CDR3 DNA: TGTGCCAGCACCGGAGCTTGGAACACTGAAGCTTTCTTT. Its translation is CASTGAWNTEAFF.

The chain combines TRBV27 with TRBJ2-1; TRBD2 aligns across 9 bases. Germline V lookup: CDR1 MNHEY, CDR2 SMNVEV (reference sequence). This CDR3 spans 16 amino acids. The junction had 9 bases not matched to a gene; V was cut back by 4 bases and J by 5 bases. CDR3 in amino acids: CASSSTGTSFHNEQFF. CDR3 DNA sequence: TGTGCCAGCAGTTCCACCGGGACTAGCTTTCACAATGAGCAGTTCTTC.

V is TRBV6-5 and J is TRBJ1-1, with 7 bases aligning to TRBD1. The CDR3 totals 16 residues. The germline V gene encodes CDR1 MNHEY and CDR2 SVGAGI. The trim removed 2 bases at V and 6 bases at J, leaving 12 bases unmatched. This CDR3 is CASSYTTSTGKPEAFF. DNA for the CDR3: TGTGCCAGCAGTTACACGACTTCGACAGGGAAGCCTGAAGCTTTCTTT.

J is TRBJ1-3 and V is TRBV11-2, with TRBD1 as a possible D gene (6 bases). This CDR3 spans 18 amino acids. V was trimmed by 1 base and J by 0 bases, leaving 16 bases between them. Germline CDR1 SGHAT, CDR2 FQNNGV. For the CDR3, the DNA is TGTGCCAGCAGCTTAGGGTATCCGGGACAAGTCTCTGGAAACACCATATATTTT. It specifies CASSLGYPGQVSGNTIYF.

The rearrangement joins TRBV28 to TRBJ1-2, with no clear D. The CDR3 length is 14 residues. CDR1 is MDHEN and CDR2 is SYDVKM in the germline V gene. V was clipped by 6 bases and J by 4 bases, with 15 bases between them. The CDR3 spells CASSTLTRGYGYTF. The CDR3 DNA follows: TGTGCCAGCAGCACCTTGACCCGGGGCTATGGCTACACCTTC.

The V call is TRBV29-1, the J call TRBJ1-5; D is unclear. Trimming stripped 0 bases from V and 4 bases from J, with 4 bases between. Germline CDR1 is SQVTM and CDR2 is ANQGSEA. The length of the CDR3 is 12 residues. CDR3 bases: TGCAGCGTTGAAGATGGAAATCAGCCCCAGCATTTT. Encoded protein: CSVEDGNQPQHF.

CDR3 loop: CASSMPGQGRTEAFF. The CDR3 region has the DNA TGTGCCAGTAGTATGCCGGGACAGGGACGGACTGAAGCTTTCTTT. V gene TRBV19 combines with J gene TRBJ1-1; 9 positions agree with TRBD1. The germline V gene has CDR1 LNHDA and CDR2 SQIVND (reference sequence). The CDR3 covers 15 residues. V was clipped by 3 bases and J by 5 bases; unmatched bases: 7.

CDR3 amino acids: CASREFTDTQYF. CDR3 in DNA: TGCGCCAGCCGGGAATTCACAGATACGCAGTATTTT. This rearrangement joins TRBV10-2 to TRBJ2-3, with D tentatively TRBD2 (5 bases). The V and J ends lost 8 bases and 2 bases respectively, with 8 bases between them. CDR3 length: 12 amino acids. In germline, CDR1 is WSHSY, CDR2 SAAADI.

This clone was recorded once. The chain joins TRBV29-1 to TRBJ1-1; no clear D. V was clipped by 0 bases and J by 8 bases, with 4 bases between them. The germline V gene encodes CDR1 SQVTM and CDR2 ANQGSEA. The CDR3 length is 10 residues. The DNA for the CDR3 is TGCAGCGTTGAAGAAGGGGAAGCTTTCTTT. The encoded protein is CSVEEGEAFF.

This clone was seen only a few times. The rearrangement uses TRBV7-9 and TRBJ2-7; D not resolved. The V gene lost 3 bases and the J gene lost 6 bases, with 9 bases spanning the gap. This CDR3 spans 12 amino acids. Germline CDR1 and CDR2: SEHNR and FQNEAQ (reference sequence). The CDR3 nucleotides read TGTGCCAGCAGCTTCCTTCGTGCCGAGCAGTACTTC. Translated, it gives CASSFLRAEQYF.

The rearrangement uses TRBV9 and TRBJ2-7; D not certain. CDR1 and CDR2 (germline): SGDLS, YYNGEE. The CDR3 consists of 13 residues. Trimming stripped 0 bases from V and 6 bases from J, with 10 bases between. The CDR3 loop reads CASSVEGSGEQYF. The DNA of the CDR3 is TGTGCCAGCAGCGTAGAAGGGTCGGGCGAGCAGTACTTC.

The chain combines TRBV18 with TRBJ2-7; TRBD1 matches 8 bases. Losses at the gene ends were 3 bases for V and 4 bases for J; bases not matched to a gene: 5. CDR1 and CDR2 (germline): KGHSH, LQKENI. The CDR3 has 14 residues. CDR3 nucleotides: TGTGCCAGCTCACCTTCAGGGGGCCGGTACGAGCAGTACTTC. The encoded protein is CASSPSGGRYEQYF.

The V call is TRBV5-6, the J call TRBJ2-6; D may be TRBD1 or TRBD2 (6 bases each). From germline, CDR1 is SGHDT and CDR2 YYEEEE. The CDR3 runs to 17 residues. V gave up 0 bases and J gave up 0 bases, with 10 bases separating them. Here the CDR3 reads CASSLDRDFSGANVLTF. The CDR3 DNA reads TGTGCCAGCAGCTTGGACAGGGACTTCTCTGGGGCCAACGTCCTGACTTTC.

This clone has only one observation. The CDR3 loop reads CASSDRGPPFTYEQYF. DNA of the CDR3: TGTGCCAGCAGTGACAGGGGGCCCCCCTTCACCTACGAGCAGTACTTC. This rearrangement joins TRBV6-1 to TRBJ2-7, with TRBD1 matching 8 bases. Germline V CDR1 and CDR2: MNHNS, SASEGT. Trimming at V came to 3 bases and at J to 2 bases, leaving 9 bases not matched to a gene. The CDR3 extends over 16 amino acids.

This clone was picked up a small number of times. CDR3 coding DNA: TGTGCCAGCAGCTCCGGGACAGGGGGGTACAATGAGCAGTTCTTC. Protein product: CASSSGTGGYNEQFF. V is TRBV7-3 and J is TRBJ2-1, with 11 bases fitting TRBD1. The CDR3 totals 15 residues. Germline lookup yields CDR1 SGHTA and CDR2 FQGTGA. The J segment lost 4 bases and the V segment lost 4 bases, leaving 3 bases of the junction unmatched.

V and J are TRBV30 and TRBJ2-1, with D hard to call. CDR1 is GTSNPN, CDR2 SVGIG, per germline (reference sequence). V dropped 0 bases and J dropped 3 bases, with 6 bases sitting between them. The CDR3 has 13 residues. CDR3 sequence: CAWSVKNYNEQFF. In DNA, the CDR3 is TGTGCCTGGAGTGTGAAAAACTACAATGAGCAGTTCTTC.